This T cell receptor beta chain was found in a study of technical replicates of blood from several donors (dated by TCRdb to 2017 to 2019). About this clone: The antigen this receptor binds is unknown. Base qualities were left out, and no much larger clone turns up one base away.

Library preparation employed the immunoSEQ multiplex PCR assay. TCRdb holds this immuneACCESS table with in-frame rearrangements only. Some clones are missing; in checked studies, unresolved V genes explain under half, and the rest has no known cause. The sample profile shows 84,000 or so clones; about 94% of them were found once. 0.25% of the sample lies in the top ten. The trim is 1 base for V and 1 base for J, with a gap of 19 bases between the germline ends. The CDR1 and CDR2 encoded by the germline V gene (reference sequence) are GTSNPN and SVGIG. The CDR3 contains 17 residues, cysteine and phenylalanine counted. Only the CDR3 portion is preserved as DNA: 51 bases, with reading frame beginning at the first base.

The specimen was T cells isolated from PBMCs. The clonotype comes from a human donor in good health. The chain couples TRBV30 to TRBJ1-2; perhaps TRBD1 is the D gene, with 5 bases matching. The CDR3 in this case is CAWSGTEGRGGNYGYTF. The DNA sequence is TGTGCCTGGAGTGGAACCGAGGGGAGGGGAGGTAACTATGGCTACACCTTC. Beyond the CDR3, the reference TRBV30 and TRBJ1-2 genes provide the residues; the full variable domain reads: SQTIHQWPATLVQPVGSPLSLECTVEGTSNPNLYWYRQAAGRGLQLLFYSVGIGQISSEVPQNLSASRPQDRQFILSSKKLLLSDSGFYLCAWSGTEGRGGNYGYTFGSGTRLTVV.